What follows are 25 T cell receptor beta chains derived from one specimen sequenced in a study of cytomegalovirus exposure and HLA in healthy donors. Primers: 60 Vbeta forward and 13 Jbeta reverse. Clones were read by immunoSEQ multiplex PCR, and TCRdb kept only the in-frame ones, dropping some. The sample contains hundreds of thousands of clones, more than 60% of which appear only once. The sample taken for sequencing was PBMCs. The receptors shown here come from a man aged 40-49 years in good health and CMV-seronegative.

The V call is TRBV2, the J call TRBJ2-3; 7 nucleotides line up with TRBD2. After removal of 6 bases from V and 1 base from J, the junction contained 7 bases not matched to a gene. The CDR3 loop spans 15 amino acids. In germline, CDR1 is SNHLY, CDR2 FYNNEI. CDR3 nucleotide sequence: TGTGCCAGCAGGGGGGGGACTCAGGGCACAGATACGCAGTATTTT. It yields the protein CASRGGTQGTDTQYF.

The CDR3 here is CASSPSARGDTQYF. CDR3 coding DNA: TGTGCCAGCAGTCCCTCGGCCCGGGGAGATACGCAGTATTTT. The chain employs TRBV28 and TRBJ2-3, with a weak D call TRBD2 (5 bases). Germline CDR1 MDHEN, CDR2 SYDVKM. Trimming stripped 5 bases from V and 5 bases from J, with 14 bases between. CDR3 length equals 14 residues.

This chain connects TRBV7-9 to TRBJ2-5; D gene ambiguous. Germline CDR1 and CDR2: SEHNR and FQNEAQ (reference sequence). The CDR3 has 12 amino acids. V dropped 5 bases and J dropped 6 bases, with 10 bases sitting between them. CDR3 amino acids: CASSLLGQTQYF. The DNA for the CDR3 is TGTGCCAGCAGCCTTCTTGGCCAGACCCAGTACTTC. The complete variable domain, with remaining parts taken from reference TRBV7-9 and TRBJ2-5, reads DTGVSQNPRHKITKRGQNVTFRCDPISEHNRLYWYRQTLGQGPEFLTYFQNEAQLEKSRLLSDRFSAERPKGSFSTLEIQRTEQGDSAMYLCASSLLGQTQYFGPGTRLLVL.

V gene TRBV9 combines with J gene TRBJ1-1; D gene uncertain. Trimming shortened V by 5 bases and J by 0 bases, and 8 bases separated the two germline ends. From germline, CDR1 is SGDLS and CDR2 YYNGEE. This CDR3 comprises 13 residues. The CDR3 reads CASRRSMNTEAFF. CDR3 nucleotides: TGTGCCAGCAGGCGAAGCATGAACACTGAAGCTTTCTTT. The whole variable domain, filled in from reference TRBV9 and TRBJ1-1, reads DSGVTQTPKHLITATGQRVTLRCSPRSGDLSVYWYQQSLDQGLQFLIQYYNGEERAKGNILERFSAQQFPDLHSELNLSSLELGDSALYFCASRRSMNTEAFFGQGTRLTVV.

Comments on this clone: The junction departs from the called germline gene at one end, perhaps through a read error. The chain joins TRBV29-1 to TRBJ2-3; D is unclear. Germline V gives CDR1 SQVTM, CDR2 ANQGSEA. CDR3 length equals 12 residues. This CDR3 reads CSVEDFTDTQYF. DNA of the CDR3: TGCAGCGTGGAAGACTTCACAGATACGCAGTATTTT.

This chain connects TRBV6-5 to TRBJ2-1, with TRBD1 identical over 10 bases. The germline V gene encodes CDR1 MNHEY and CDR2 SVGAGI. CDR3 length equals 14 residues. The CDR3 bases are TGTGCTTCGAGAGGGACAGGGGTTGTGGATGAGCAGTTCTTC. It translates to CASRGTGVVDEQFF.

The rearrangement links TRBV30 to TRBJ2-7, with 10 bases fitting TRBD2. Losses at the gene ends were 3 bases for V and 5 bases for J; bases not matched to a gene: 10. CDR3 length equals 15 residues. The germline V gene encodes CDR1 GTSNPN and CDR2 SVGIG (reference sequence). The CDR3 nucleotides read TGTGCCTGGAGACTAGCGTCTAGCGGGAGCGACGAGCAGTACTTC. Its translation is CAWRLASSGSDEQYF.

This chain links TRBV27 with TRBJ1-2; possibly TRBD1 for D (5 bases). V was trimmed by 5 bases and J by 7 bases, leaving 20 bases between them. Per the germline V gene, CDR1 is MNHEY and CDR2 is SMNVEV (reference sequence). CDR3 length: 15 amino acids. CDR3 in amino acids: CASSPGWGGAGGYTF. DNA of the CDR3: TGTGCCAGCAGTCCAGGGTGGGGAGGGGCCGGTGGCTACACCTTC.

This sequence joins TRBV5-8 and TRBJ2-1, with D tentatively TRBD1 (5 bases). This CDR3 is 16 amino acids long. Germline assignment: CDR1 SGHTS and CDR2 YDEGEE. Trimming removed 7 bases at V and 0 bases at J, with 17 bases between. CDR3 region: CASRQQGAFSYNEQFF. The CDR3 DNA sequence: TGTGCCAGCCGGCAGCAAGGGGCCTTCTCCTACAATGAGCAGTTCTTC.

The chain couples TRBV30 to TRBJ1-3; 10 bases agree with TRBD1. Germline trimming cut 4 bases from V and 2 bases from J; bases unmatched to any gene: 8. CDR1 is GTSNPN and CDR2 is SVGIG in the germline V gene (reference sequence). The CDR3 is made up of 16 amino acids. The CDR3 nucleotides are TGTGCCTGGAACAGGGGGACAGGGGCACCTGGAAACACCATATATTTT. It codes for CAWNRGTGAPGNTIYF.

J is TRBJ1-5 and V is TRBV4-3; the D gene is possibly TRBD1 (6 bases). The CDR3 contains 16 residues. Between the trimmed V and J ends, which lost 0 bases and 6 bases, there was a span of 15 bases. CDR1 and CDR2 from the germline V gene are LGHNA and YSLEER. As DNA, the CDR3 is TGCGCCAGCAGCCAAGATCTGAGGGGGATCGGTCAGCCCCAGCATTTT. Residues: CASSQDLRGIGQPQHF.

The rearrangement joins TRBV10-3 to TRBJ2-2, with 13 bases identical to TRBD2. The V segment lost 6 bases and the J segment 2 bases; nucleotides outside the gene matches: 12. CDR3 size: 19 residues. Germline values: CDR1 ENHRY, CDR2 SYGVKD. This chain's CDR3 is CAISATSGGPPLNTGELFF. CDR3 DNA: TGTGCCATCAGCGCGACTAGCGGGGGGCCCCCTCTCAACACCGGGGAGCTGTTTTTT.

V gene TRBV7-9 combines with J gene TRBJ1-2; D is perhaps TRBD1 (5 bases). CDR3 size: 17 residues. Trimming stripped 6 bases from V and 3 bases from J, with 23 bases between. Germline-derived CDR1 and CDR2 are SEHNR and FQNEAQ (reference sequence). The CDR3 bases are TGTGCCAGCAGGCCATCTCAGGGTGGGCCTGGGGACTATGGCTACACCTTC. Its protein is CASRPSQGGPGDYGYTF.

The chain uses TRBV11-2 and TRBJ1-3; D is ambiguous. The CDR3 length is 15 residues. The germline CDR1 and CDR2 sequences are SGHAT and FQNNGV. The V and J ends lost 3 bases and 0 bases respectively, with 9 bases between them. CDR3 nucleotide sequence: TGTGCCAGCAGCTTCACAGTACACTCTGGAAACACCATATATTTT. Its translation is CASSFTVHSGNTIYF.

The V call is TRBV19, the J call TRBJ1-1, with D unresolved. The CDR3 loop spans 15 amino acids. Germline V CDR1 and CDR2: LNHDA, SQIVND (reference sequence). Trimming took 3 bases from V and 1 from J, leaving 12 bases between them. The CDR3 coding sequence is TGTGCCAGTAGTATCCGCCCGGGTTGGAACACTGAAGCTTTCTTT. Protein: CASSIRPGWNTEAFF.

The chain has TRBV28 and TRBJ1-1; tentative D call: TRBD1 (5 bases). V was cut by 3 bases and J by 4 bases, with 9 bases left in between. This CDR3 has 13 amino acids. In germline, CDR1 is MDHEN, CDR2 SYDVKM. The CDR3 sequence is CASSLVGGTEAFF. The CDR3 nucleotides read TGTGCCAGCAGTTTGGTGGGGGGCACTGAAGCTTTCTTT. The variable domain in full, completed from reference TRBV28 and TRBJ1-1, reads DVKVTQSSRYLVKRTGEKVFLECVQDMDHENMFWYRQDPGLGLRLIYFSYDVKMKEKGDIPEGYSVSREKKERFSLILESASTNQTSMYLCASSLVGGTEAFFGQGTRLTVV.

The CDR3 region is CASRKTGGQGLIPYEQYF. CDR3 coding DNA: TGTGCCAGCAGAAAAACAGGGGGCCAGGGACTCATCCCATACGAGCAGTACTTC. The chain combines TRBV28 with TRBJ2-7, with 9 bases aligning to TRBD1. After removal of 6 bases from V and 4 bases from J, the junction contained 19 bases not matched to a gene. Germline values: CDR1 MDHEN, CDR2 SYDVKM. This CDR3 spans 18 amino acids.

V and J are TRBV5-4 and TRBJ2-2; 8 bases are shared with TRBD1. This CDR3 is 14 amino acids long. V was pared by 4 bases and J by 5 bases, with 4 bases of the junction left unmatched. The V gene's germline CDR1 is SGHNT and CDR2 YYREEE (reference sequence). CDR3 region: CASSTGGRTGELFF. CDR3 nucleotides: TGTGCCAGCAGCACAGGGGGTCGGACCGGGGAGCTGTTTTTT.

The chain uses TRBV10-3 and TRBJ1-4; D is possibly TRBD1 (6 bases). V was clipped by 6 bases and J by 1 base, with 15 bases between them. CDR1 and CDR2 (germline): ENHRY, SYGVKD. The CDR3 extends over 16 amino acids. CDR3 DNA: TGTGCCATCAGCTCAGCGATACAGGGAACTAATGAAAAACTGTTTTTT. Translation gives CAISSAIQGTNEKLFF.

This chain links TRBV11-2 with TRBJ2-1; 11 positions agree with TRBD1. Germline assignment: CDR1 SGHAT and CDR2 FQNNGV. CDR3 size: 15 residues. V gave up 0 bases and J gave up 7 bases; unmatched junction bases: 2. The CDR3: CASSLEGTGGNEQFF. In DNA, the CDR3 is TGTGCCAGCAGCTTAGAAGGGACAGGGGGGAATGAGCAGTTCTTC.

This clone occurred a few times. The rearrangement joins TRBV6-5 to TRBJ2-1; 10 nucleotides align to TRBD1. The V gene's germline CDR1 is MNHEY and CDR2 SVGAGI. J gave up 14 bases and V 2 bases, and 0 bases lay outside the gene matches. CDR3 length equals 11 residues. CDR3 DNA: TGTGCCAGCAGTTACGGGACAGGGGAGTTCTTC. Its protein is CASSYGTGEFF.

This chain uses TRBV28 with TRBJ2-5; 9 bases agree with TRBD1. The CDR3 spans 15 residues. V lost 3 bases, J lost 2 bases, and 4 bases stayed unmatched. Per the germline V gene, CDR1 is MDHEN and CDR2 is SYDVKM. CDR3 DNA sequence: TGTGCCAGCAGTTTGGGACAGGGTGGGCAAGAGACCCAGTACTTC. This encodes CASSLGQGGQETQYF. Looking up the rest from reference TRBV28 and TRBJ2-5 gives the full variable domain: DVKVTQSSRYLVKRTGEKVFLECVQDMDHENMFWYRQDPGLGLRLIYFSYDVKMKEKGDIPEGYSVSREKKERFSLILESASTNQTSMYLCASSLGQGGQETQYFGPGTRLLVL.

In its sample, this clone was seen once. The chain carries TRBV19 and TRBJ2-3; 8 nucleotides agree with TRBD1. The CDR3 sequence is 15 residues long. The V gene's germline CDR1 is LNHDA and CDR2 SQIVND (reference sequence). With V trimmed by 8 bases and J by 0 bases, 7 bases remained unmatched. The chain's CDR3 is CASRQGTRSTDTQYF. In nucleotides, the CDR3 is TGTGCCAGTCGACAGGGGACACGTAGCACAGATACGCAGTATTTT.

The genes are TRBV2 and TRBJ2-5; D is possibly TRBD1 (5 bases). Germline V lookup: CDR1 SNHLY, CDR2 FYNNEI. The CDR3 runs to 15 residues. With 3 bases removed from V and 0 bases from J, the gap between germline ends came to 11 bases. The CDR3 bases are TGTGCCAGCAGTGAGAAGGGGATTAACCAAGAGACCCAGTACTTC. Amino acid sequence: CASSEKGINQETQYF.

The CDR3 spells CASSLSTGGTDTQYF. The CDR3 nucleotides are TGTGCCAGCAGCTTGTCGACCGGGGGGACAGATACGCAGTATTTT. This sequence joins TRBV7-2 and TRBJ2-3; 7 nucleotides agree with TRBD2. This CDR3 has 15 residues. V lost 3 bases and J lost 3; bases outside the gene matches: 6. Germline V CDR1 and CDR2: SGHTA, FQGNSA.